The next 25 T cell receptor beta chains were all read from a single sample in a study of blood T cell repertoires in COVID-19 (dated by TCRdb to 2020 to 2022). The library was generated by the immunoSEQ multiplex PCR assay. As stored in TCRdb, this immuneACCESS dataset retains in-frame rearrangements with V and J assigned. A fraction of the clones does not appear; measured against another copy, unresolved V genes explain less than half of the discrepancy, and the remainder lacks a known reason. For this sample there are a few hundred thousand clones; about 88% appear just once. The ten largest account for about 1.5% of the sample. Sequenced sample: PBMCs or T cells enriched from blood (not recorded which). These receptors were taken from a woman aged 45-65 years who had recovered from COVID-19.

V usage is TRBV2 and J usage is TRBJ2-7, with D possibly being TRBD2 (6 bases). V lost 3 bases and J lost 2, with 11 bases in between. CDR1 is SNHLY and CDR2 is FYNNEI in the germline V gene. This CDR3 comprises 14 residues. The CDR3 spells CASSDPGTPYEQYF. DNA for the CDR3: TGTGCCAGCAGTGACCCCGGGACTCCCTACGAGCAGTACTTC.

The rearrangement joins TRBV12-3 or TRBV12-4 to TRBJ2-1; 11 bases fit TRBD2. The junction had 5 bases not matched to a gene; V was cut back by 6 bases and J by 10 bases. The CDR3 extends over 13 amino acids. CDR3 nucleotides: TGTGCCAGCAGCACGGGACTAGCGGTAGAGCAGTTCTTC. Protein: CASSTGLAVEQFF.

V is TRBV7-8 and J is TRBJ1-1, with D unresolved. Germline V gives CDR1 SGHVS, CDR2 FQNEAQ. The ends were cut back, 0 bases at V and 3 bases at J, with 11 bases in the middle. The CDR3 runs to 15 residues. CDR3 sequence (DNA): TGTGCCAGCAGCTTAGCGTCTTCGGGGTACACTGAAGCTTTCTTT. As protein: CASSLASSGYTEAFF.

In the case of this clone: One end of the junction is discordant with germline, which a read error may explain. The J gene is TRBJ2-3, the V gene TRBV5-5; 10 bases align to TRBD2. CDR3 size: 11 residues. Germline V gives CDR1 SGHKS, CDR2 YYEKEE (reference sequence). CDR3 DNA sequence: TGCACCAGCGGGAGGGTAGATACGCAGTATTTT. Amino acids: CTSGRVDTQYF.

CDR3 region: CASSSGTGLTYEQYF. The DNA of the CDR3 is TGTGCCAGCAGCTCAGGGACAGGGCTAACCTACGAGCAGTACTTC. This chain joins TRBV7-9 and TRBJ2-7, with 9 bases identical to TRBD1. CDR3 length: 15 residues. The germline V gene encodes CDR1 SEHNR and CDR2 FQNEAQ (reference sequence). The V segment lost 4 bases and the J segment 2 bases; nucleotides outside the gene matches: 6.

This chain connects TRBV28 to TRBJ1-1; maybe TRBD1 (5 bases). Per germline, CDR1 MDHEN and CDR2 SYDVKM. There are 17 residues in the CDR3. V shed 1 base and J shed 2 bases, with 17 bases lying between them. The CDR3 here is CASSLFDGWGVNTEAFF. CDR3 DNA: TGTGCCAGCAGTTTATTTGACGGCTGGGGGGTAAACACTGAAGCTTTCTTT.

As for this clone: The sample holds other DNA sequences that translate to the same CDR3. The chain has TRBV6-5 and TRBJ1-1; tentative D call: TRBD1 (6 bases). Germline V gives CDR1 MNHEY, CDR2 SVGAGI. Trimming cost V 6 bases and J 1 base, with 6 bases left between them. The CDR3 loop spans 12 amino acids. Written as DNA, the CDR3 is TGTGCCAGCAGACAGGGGAACACTGAAGCTTTCTTT. Translated: CASRQGNTEAFF.

The chain uses TRBV7-9 and TRBJ2-5; D is perhaps TRBD2 (6 bases). The CDR3 spans 14 residues. The ends were cut back, 8 bases at V and 3 bases at J, with 16 bases in the middle. Germline CDR1 SEHNR, CDR2 FQNEAQ (reference sequence). CDR3 DNA: TGTGCCAGCTCCCCGAGGACTACCGAAGAGACCCAGTACTTC. Encoded protein: CASSPRTTEETQYF.

V usage is TRBV18 and J usage is TRBJ1-3; D remains unclear. The length of the CDR3 is 16 residues. The V gene lost 2 bases and the J gene lost 2 bases, with 13 bases spanning the gap. The germline V gene has CDR1 KGHSH and CDR2 LQKENI. The CDR3 DNA follows: TGTGCCAGCTCACCAGTGGTACTCTCTACTGGAAACACCATATATTTT. Translation: CASSPVVLSTGNTIYF. The variable domain in full, with the rest retrieved from reference TRBV18 and TRBJ1-3, is NAGVMQNPRHLVRRRGQEARLRCSPMKGHSHVYWYRQLPEEGLKFMVYLQKENIIDESGMPKERFSAEFPKEGPSILRIQQVVRGDSAAYFCASSPVVLSTGNTIYFGEGSWLTVV.

The chain employs TRBV10-3 and TRBJ1-6; no reliable D call. The CDR3 is made up of 16 amino acids. Trimming pared 4 bases from V and 7 bases from J, leaving 17 bases between. Germline-derived CDR1 and CDR2 are ENHRY and SYGVKD. The CDR3 loop reads CAISGGGEGYNSPLHF. The CDR3 DNA sequence: TGTGCCATCAGTGGAGGCGGCGAGGGTTACAATTCACCCCTCCACTTT.

The chain links TRBV3-1 (or the pseudogene TRBV3-2) to TRBJ2-7; 9 bases fit TRBD2. V gave up 5 bases and J gave up 2 bases; unmatched junction bases: 10. The CDR3 is 16 residues long. The germline V gene encodes CDR1 LGHDT and CDR2 YNNKEL (reference sequence). CDR3 coding DNA: TGTGCCAGCAGCTACACATCTAGCGGGAAACCCTACGAGCAGTACTTC. This encodes CASSYTSSGKPYEQYF.

This sequence joins TRBV14 and TRBJ2-1, with 7 bases that match TRBD2. The V gene's germline CDR1 is SGHDN and CDR2 FVKESK. Trimming removed 4 bases from V and 4 bases from J; junction bases left unmatched: 13. This CDR3 spans 17 amino acids. The CDR3 sequence: CASSPEALRTRYNEQFF. CDR3 DNA: TGTGCCAGCAGCCCCGAGGCCTTACGGACTAGGTACAATGAGCAGTTCTTC. The entire variable domain, with the rest obtained from reference TRBV14 and TRBJ2-1, is as follows: EAGVTQFPSHSVIEKGQTVTLRCDPISGHDNLYWYRRVMGKEIKFLLHFVKESKQDESGMPNNRFLAERTGGTYSTLKVQPAELEDSGVYFCASSPEALRTRYNEQFFGPGTRLTVL.

The chain is built from TRBV4-1 and TRBJ1-2; possibly TRBD1 for D (5 bases). The germline gives CDR1 MGHRA, CDR2 YSYEKL. Trimming removed 0 bases at V and 4 bases at J, with 9 bases between. This CDR3 is built from 14 residues. CDR3 sequence (DNA): TGCGCCAGCAGCCAAGACGGCCAGGGCTATGGCTACACCTTC. It translates to CASSQDGQGYGYTF.

The V gene is TRBV9, the J gene TRBJ1-4; 9 bases are a match to TRBD1. The V gene end was trimmed by 1 base and the J gene end by 15 bases; junction bases not matched to a gene: 10. The CDR3 contains 14 residues. CDR1 is SGDLS and CDR2 is YYNGEE in the germline V gene. This CDR3 reads CASSVTGQGGMMFF. The CDR3 coding sequence is TGTGCCAGCAGCGTAACGGGACAGGGAGGGATGATGTTTTTT.

The chain joins TRBV5-1 to TRBJ1-2; 7 bases agree with TRBD1. With V trimmed by 4 bases and J by 2 bases, 8 bases remained unmatched. The CDR3 covers 15 residues. Germline V gives CDR1 SGHRS, CDR2 YFSETQ. The DNA for the CDR3 is TGCGCCAGCAGCCTGGTTGGAGGGGGCAACTATGGCTACACCTTC. It specifies CASSLVGGGNYGYTF.

This chain connects TRBV28 to TRBJ1-1; TRBD1 agrees at 9 bases. CDR3 size: 15 residues. The germline CDR1 and CDR2 sequences are MDHEN and SYDVKM. Germline trimming cut 6 bases from V and 3 bases from J; bases unmatched to any gene: 8. The CDR3 bases are TGTGCCAGCAGGCCGGGACAGGGTGTGGACACTGAAGCTTTCTTT. Protein sequence: CASRPGQGVDTEAFF.

The count of this clone is one. The chain uses TRBV6-1 and TRBJ2-3; D is ambiguous. V lost 1 base and J 6 bases, leaving 14 bases between the germline ends. The length of the CDR3 is 15 residues. The germline CDR1 and CDR2 sequences are MNHNS and SASEGT. The CDR3 reads CASSEVYYNPDTQYF. The CDR3 DNA follows: TGTGCCAGCAGTGAAGTGTACTATAACCCCGATACGCAGTATTTT.

This chain joins TRBV10-1 and TRBJ1-5; D is possibly TRBD1 (6 bases). Trimming took 5 bases from V and 4 from J, leaving 12 bases between them. Germline V lookup: CDR1 WNHNN, CDR2 SYGVQD (reference sequence). The CDR3 loop spans 14 amino acids. Here the CDR3 reads CASSLQGINQPQHF. Here the CDR3 DNA reads TGCGCCAGCAGTTTACAGGGAATTAATCAGCCCCAGCATTTT.

This chain joins TRBV3-1 (or the pseudogene TRBV3-2) and TRBJ2-5; 9 positions match TRBD2. The CDR3 is made up of 15 amino acids. Germline assignment: CDR1 LGHDT and CDR2 YNNKEL (reference sequence). V was clipped by 8 bases and J by 5 bases; unmatched bases: 12. CDR3 amino acids: CASRHAGGPGETQYF. The CDR3, as DNA: TGTGCCAGCCGACACGCGGGAGGGCCCGGCGAGACCCAGTACTTC.

V gene TRBV18 combines with J gene TRBJ2-2; D is unresolved. Germline CDR1 reads KGHSH; CDR2 reads LQKENI. The CDR3 is 16 residues long. V shed 1 base and J shed 2 bases, with 11 bases lying between them. For the CDR3, the DNA is TGTGCCAGCTCACCACTGGCGCGGCAAAACACCGGGGAGCTGTTTTTT. The encoded protein is CASSPLARQNTGELFF.

V and J are TRBV9 and TRBJ1-3; D is ambiguous. Germline V gives CDR1 SGDLS, CDR2 YYNGEE. The CDR3 totals 13 residues. V dropped 3 bases and J dropped 7 bases, with 11 bases sitting between them. The CDR3 DNA reads as TGTGCCAGCAGCGGTTCGTTGAGCAACACCATATATTTT. This sequence encodes CASSGSLSNTIYF.

This chain connects TRBV4-1 to TRBJ2-7; D is possibly TRBD2 (5 bases). The CDR3 sequence is 15 residues long. Germline V gene lookup returns CDR1 MGHRA and CDR2 YSYEKL. V lost 1 base to trimming and J lost 0 bases, with 10 bases between them. The CDR3 DNA reads as TGCGCCAGCAGCCAAGTTTCGGCGGGCTCCTACGAGCAGTACTTC. This sequence encodes CASSQVSAGSYEQYF.

The CDR3 loop is CAIRAQNTEAFF. As DNA, the CDR3 is TGTGCCATCAGGGCCCAGAACACTGAAGCTTTCTTT. The chain carries TRBV10-3 and TRBJ1-1; no firm D call. Trimming shortened V by 6 bases and J by 1 base, and 6 bases separated the two germline ends. Germline-derived CDR1 and CDR2 are ENHRY and SYGVKD. CDR3 size: 12 residues.

The V and J genes are TRBV5-1 and TRBJ2-4, with 11 bases identical to TRBD1. The CDR3 has 15 residues. CDR1 and CDR2 (germline): SGHRS, YFSETQ. V shed 3 bases, J shed 6 bases, and the junction held 5 bases outside the gene matches. The CDR3 coding sequence is TGCGCCAGCAGCTCCGGACAGGGGGCAGGAAACATTCAGTACTTC. It encodes CASSSGQGAGNIQYF.

The chain combines TRBV6-4 with TRBJ1-4; D is perhaps TRBD1 (6 bases). This CDR3 contains 15 residues. Trimming stripped 8 bases from V and 7 bases from J, with 20 bases between. Germline assignment: CDR1 MRHNA and CDR2 SNTAGT. This CDR3 reads CASPPTVGAVEKLFF. For the CDR3, the DNA is TGTGCCAGCCCTCCAACCGTGGGGGCAGTTGAAAAACTGTTTTTT.